The T cell receptor beta chain under discussion was sequenced for a study of control samples from healthy donors and cancer patients. Sequenced by immunoSEQ multiplex PCR; TCRdb stores in-frame clones only, minus some. The table lists 200,000 or so clones, roughly 94% of them singletons. The ends lost 1 base at V and 4 bases at J; junction bases unmatched: 3. Germline V gene sequence: CDR1 LNHNV, CDR2 YYDKDF (reference sequence). The CDR3 is made up of 14 amino acids. This clonotype was sampled from a man aged 50 to 60 in good health. This chain links TRBV15 with TRBJ1-2; TRBD1 agrees at 7 bases. Sample: blood. The CDR3 bases are TGTGCCACCAGCAGAGGGGACAGATTCTATGGCTACACCTTC. Protein sequence: CATSRGDRFYGYTF.